A selection of T cell receptor beta chains follows, all from one sample in a study of T-cell reconstitution after alpha-beta-depleted transplantation in children. TCRdb re-derived calls from the PCR reads in MiXCR, one entry per CDR3 protein. The sample has 200,000 to 250,000 distinct CDR3 sequences, roughly 10% seen once. This specimen consisted of PBMCs from the stem cell graft donor, obtained from the stem cell graft. These receptors were taken from a human donor who donated a stem cell graft to a child with acute lymphoblastic leukemia. CDR3s include the opening cysteine and the closing phenylalanine or tryptophan. The order of the fields is CDR3 protein, CDR3 DNA, clone size, J gene, D gene, V gene. The D gene is left open where the match is weak. Clone size is given for some rows only: seen once, a few or many times, or a class if the clone is expanded.

cdr3_aa: CSVERGSPSIYGYTF; cdr3_nt: TGCAGCGTTGAAAGGGGTTCTCCGTCGATCTATGGCTACACCTTC; clone_size: few; j_call: TRBJ1-2; d_call: NA; v_call: TRBV29-1
cdr3_aa: CASGLGAANTGELFF; cdr3_nt: TGTGCTAGTGGTTTGGGTGCAGCGAACACCGGGGAGCTGTTTTTT; clone_size: NA; j_call: TRBJ2-2; d_call: NA; v_call: TRBV12-5
cdr3_aa: CASSFMTETNEKLFF; cdr3_nt: TGTGCCAGCAGCTTTATGACAGAAACTAATGAAAAACTGTTTTTT; clone_size: many; j_call: TRBJ1-4; d_call: NA; v_call: TRBV7-9
cdr3_aa: CASSLMADRGYHGYTF; cdr3_nt: TGCGCCAGCAGCTTGATGGCGGACAGGGGATATCATGGCTACACCTTC; clone_size: few; j_call: TRBJ1-2; d_call: TRBD1; v_call: TRBV5-1
cdr3_aa: CASSSGLTVKDTQYF; cdr3_nt: TGCGCCAGCAGTTCGGGACTGACGGTAAAAGATACGCAGTATTTT; clone_size: many; j_call: TRBJ2-3; d_call: NA; v_call: TRBV5-1
cdr3_aa: CSASRVLGGLRNTEALF; cdr3_nt: TGCAGTGCTAGTAGGGTGCTGGGTGGTTTACGGAACACTGAAGCTCTCTTT; clone_size: few; j_call: TRBJ1-1; d_call: NA; v_call: TRBV20-1
cdr3_aa: CSVARRKYF; cdr3_nt: TGCAGCGTTGCGAGGAGGAAGTACTTC; clone_size: few; j_call: TRBJ2-7; d_call: NA; v_call: TRBV29-1
cdr3_aa: CASSEGVTEFF; cdr3_nt: TGTGCCAGCAGTGAGGGGGTTACGGAGTTCTTC; clone_size: NA; j_call: TRBJ2-1; d_call: NA; v_call: TRBV2
cdr3_aa: CASSPPGQGAFF; cdr3_nt: TGTGCCAGCAGCCCCCCAGGACAGGGTGCTTTCTTT; clone_size: many; j_call: TRBJ1-1; d_call: TRBD1; v_call: TRBV7-2
cdr3_aa: CASSPSAAELLSAFF; cdr3_nt: TGCGCCAGCAGCCCGAGCGCGGCAGAGCTTTTGTCTGCTTTCTTT; clone_size: many; j_call: TRBJ1-1; d_call: NA; v_call: TRBV5-1
cdr3_aa: CAWSAGWQEQYF; cdr3_nt: TGTGCCTGGAGTGCGGGGTGGCAGGAGCAGTACTTC; clone_size: few; j_call: TRBJ2-7; d_call: NA; v_call: TRBV30
cdr3_aa: CASSQEAGTGDVYEQYF; cdr3_nt: TGCGCCAGCAGCCAAGAAGCCGGGACAGGGGACGTGTACGAGCAGTACTTC; clone_size: few; j_call: TRBJ2-7; d_call: TRBD1; v_call: TRBV4-1
cdr3_aa: CSVEDRLSSYEQYF; cdr3_nt: TGCAGCGTGGAAGACAGGTTAAGCTCCTACGAGCAGTACTTC; clone_size: many; j_call: TRBJ2-7; d_call: NA; v_call: TRBV29-1
cdr3_aa: CASSLLPGQNTGELFF; cdr3_nt: TGTGCCAGCAGCTTGTTACCGGGCCAGAACACCGGGGAGCTGTTTTTT; clone_size: NA; j_call: TRBJ2-2; d_call: NA; v_call: TRBV5-5
cdr3_aa: CASSFRDSYNEQFF; cdr3_nt: TGCGCCAGCAGCTTCCGGGACTCTTACAATGAGCAGTTCTTC; clone_size: many; j_call: TRBJ2-1; d_call: NA; v_call: TRBV5-1
cdr3_aa: CASSVDNQETQYF; cdr3_nt: TGTGCCAGCAGCGTCGACAACCAAGAGACCCAGTACTTC; clone_size: many; j_call: TRBJ2-5; d_call: NA; v_call: TRBV7-2
cdr3_aa: CASGISGALSTDTQYF; cdr3_nt: TGTGCCAGCGGTATAAGCGGGGCCCTAAGCACAGATACGCAGTATTTT; clone_size: few; j_call: TRBJ2-3; d_call: TRBD2; v_call: TRBV12-3/TRBV12-4
cdr3_aa: CASSQDGSPETGELFF; cdr3_nt: TGCGCCAGCAGCCAAGATGGCAGTCCCGAAACCGGGGAGCTGTTTTTT; clone_size: NA; j_call: TRBJ2-2; d_call: NA; v_call: TRBV4-3